What follows are 18 T cell receptor beta chains derived from one specimen sequenced in a study of T cells expressing NK-cell markers. TCRdb reprocessed the 5' RACE reads; each CDR3 protein has one entry and no DNA is given. In total, the table holds roughly 160,000 distinct CDR3 sequences. The sequenced sample consisted of blood T cells: a sorted CD56 or NKG2C T cell subset, CD4+ or CD8+ T cells, or bulk PBMC T cells (not recorded which). These receptors came from a man aged 18-75 years in good health.

This chain links TRBV20-1 with TRBJ2-7; as DNA is missing, the TRBD1 call by TCRdb cannot be tested. The CDR3 runs 13 residues. Germline CDR1 DFQATT, CDR2 SNEGSKA (reference sequence). The CDR3 sequence is CSARATGKYEQYF.

This chain uses TRBV7-8 with TRBJ2-7; TCRdb gives TRBD1 as the D gene, but with no DNA this cannot be confirmed. The CDR3 runs 15 residues. CDR1 and CDR2 (germline): SGHVS, FQNEAQ. This CDR3 is CASSDRQGLSYEQYF.

CDR3 protein: CSARDTLTGTSYEQYF. J is TRBJ2-7 and V is TRBV20-1; TCRdb picks TRBD1, but there is no DNA to check that call. This CDR3 is 16 amino acids long. Germline V CDR1 and CDR2: DFQATT, SNEGSKA (reference sequence).

The V gene is TRBV5-4, the J gene TRBJ2-2; the D call of TRBD2 rests on TCRdb alone, since no DNA is present to check it. This CDR3 has 19 residues. Germline lookup yields CDR1 SGHNT and CDR2 YYREEE (reference sequence). The CDR3 loop is CASSLYPTRGGGNTGELFF.

Measured by frequency, this clonotype is medium-sized. V usage is TRBV7-9 and J usage is TRBJ2-7; without DNA, the TCRdb call of TRBD1 cannot be checked. The CDR3 length is 13 residues. CDR1 is SEHNR and CDR2 is FQNEAQ in the germline V gene (reference sequence). This CDR3 reads CASSPGLVYEQYF.

V usage is TRBV24-1 and J usage is TRBJ2-5; TCRdb indicates TRBD1, and absent DNA this call remains unverified. Germline values: CDR1 KGHDR, CDR2 SFDVKD. The CDR3 is 12 amino acids. This CDR3 is CATRQGFETQYF.

The chain has TRBV24-1 and TRBJ2-3. Germline V lookup: CDR1 KGHDR, CDR2 SFDVKD. This CDR3 comprises 14 residues. CDR3 loop: CATSDLGRTDTQYF.

This rearrangement joins TRBV4-2 to TRBJ1-3; TCRdb calls TRBD1, which cannot be checked without DNA. CDR3 length: 15 residues. Germline V gives CDR1 LGHNA, CDR2 YNFKEQ. CDR3 loop: CASSRGRDSGNTIYF.

The chain couples TRBV11-2 to TRBJ2-7; the TCRdb D gene call, TRBD2, has no DNA to confirm it. Per germline, CDR1 SGHAT and CDR2 FQNNGV. This CDR3 has 14 amino acids. The CDR3 protein is CASSLVFRGREQYF.

This chain joins TRBV6-1 and TRBJ2-5. Germline CDR1 MNHNS, CDR2 SASEGT. The CDR3 runs 13 residues. CDR3: CASSEVLKETQYF.

This chain's CDR3 is CASSPRGLYEQYF. This chain connects TRBV12-3 or TRBV12-4 to TRBJ2-7; TCRdb indicates TRBD1, and absent DNA this call remains unverified. The CDR3 runs 13 residues.

The rearrangement links TRBV29-1 to TRBJ1-2. The CDR3 runs 12 residues. Germline V CDR1 and CDR2: SQVTM, ANQGSEA. CDR3 in amino acids: CSVEVGIPGYTF.

The chain recombines TRBV27 with TRBJ1-1. The CDR3 covers 13 residues. Germline V gene lookup returns CDR1 MNHEY and CDR2 SMNVEV (reference sequence). This CDR3 reads CASSFLVNTEAFF.

The rearrangement joins TRBV28 to TRBJ2-1; TCRdb gives TRBD2 as the D gene, but with no DNA this cannot be confirmed. CDR3 length equals 14 residues. The V gene's germline CDR1 is MDHEN and CDR2 SYDVKM. The CDR3 loop is CASTTRTSSDEQFF.

The V call is TRBV7-6, the J call TRBJ2-1; TCRdb lists TRBD2, though no DNA is available to test this call. Germline V gene data show CDR1 as SGHVS and CDR2 as FNYEAQ. The CDR3 consists of 15 residues. CDR3 region: CASSYAGGPRAEQFF. Based on the CDR3 plus reference TRBV7-6 and TRBJ2-1, the full variable domain is GAGVSQSPRYKVTKRGQDVALRCDPISGHVSLYWYRQALGQGPEFLTYFNYEAQQDKSGLPNDRFSAERPEGSISTLTIQRTEQRDSAMYRCASSYAGGPRAEQFFGPGTRLTVL.

V and J are TRBV20-1 and TRBJ2-1. Germline CDR1 reads DFQATT; CDR2 reads SNEGSKA (reference sequence). The CDR3 is 12 residues long. The CDR3 sequence is CSAPNNYNEQFF.

The chain combines TRBV11-1 with TRBJ1-2; TCRdb's D gene call, TRBD1, goes unchecked for lack of DNA. The CDR3 runs to 17 residues. Germline V lookup: CDR1 SGHAT, CDR2 FQDESV (reference sequence). CDR3 sequence: CASSARQGATPNYGYTF.

V gene TRBV13 combines with J gene TRBJ2-3; TCRdb reports TRBD1, a call that lacks DNA to check it against. The CDR3 loop spans 16 amino acids. The germline gives CDR1 PRHDT, CDR2 FYEKMQ (reference sequence). CDR3: CASSSRTYQDTDTQYF.